These 25 T cell receptor beta chains share one sample of origin, sequenced in a study of T cell changes during pregnancy in multiple sclerosis. The repertoire was sequenced with immunoSEQ multiplex PCR; TCRdb's copy has only in-frame clones and lacks some. Of 79,000 or so clones listed, about 92% are singletons. The material was CD4+ T cells from peripheral blood mononuclear cells, obtained before pregnancy. Receptor source: a female donor with multiple sclerosis, enrolled in a pregnancy study.

The rearrangement joins TRBV6-5 to TRBJ1-2; TRBD1 matches at 10 bases. J lost 7 bases, V lost 5 bases, and 10 bases had no gene match. CDR1 and CDR2 (germline): MNHEY, SVGAGI. The CDR3 spans 15 residues. The CDR3 protein is CASSQGQGIVAGYTF. The DNA of the CDR3 is TGTGCCAGCAGTCAGGGACAGGGGATAGTCGCTGGCTACACCTTC.

The V call is TRBV7-8, the J call TRBJ1-5, with TRBD1 identical over 7 bases. The V gene end was trimmed by 2 bases and the J gene end by 11 bases; junction bases not matched to a gene: 15. Germline V lookup: CDR1 SGHVS, CDR2 FQNEAQ. This CDR3 region has 16 residues. CDR3 coding DNA: TGTGCCAGCAGCTTATGGACAGGCCGGGGAGATGCGGCCCAGCATTTT. It yields the protein CASSLWTGRGDAAQHF.

The CDR3 DNA sequence: TGTGCCAGCACGCAGGAACGGATGAACACTGAAGCTTTCTTT. Translating gives CASTQERMNTEAFF. This rearrangement joins TRBV6-1 to TRBJ1-1, with D unclear. Germline-derived CDR1 and CDR2 are MNHNS and SASEGT. The CDR3 runs to 14 residues. V was clipped by 7 bases and J by 0 bases, with 12 bases between them.

The chain has TRBV19 and TRBJ1-2; a possible D gene is TRBD1 (5 bases). The V end was cut by 7 bases, the J end by 4 bases, with 13 bases between. Germline assignment: CDR1 LNHDA and CDR2 SQIVND (reference sequence). The CDR3 consists of 13 residues. CDR3 sequence (DNA): TGTGCCAGTACCTCAGACAGCTTCTATGGCTACACCTTC. This codes for CASTSDSFYGYTF.

J is TRBJ1-1 and V is TRBV29-1; TRBD1 matches 7 bases. Germline V lookup: CDR1 SQVTM, CDR2 ANQGSEA. The trim removed 4 bases at V and 1 base at J, leaving 6 bases unmatched. The CDR3 contains 14 residues. The CDR3 nucleotides read TGCAGCGTTGGGAAGGGGGCAGGGAACACTGAAGCTTTCTTT. Translated: CSVGKGAGNTEAFF.

The chain recombines TRBV14 with TRBJ2-6; D remains unclear. The V gene's germline CDR1 is SGHDN and CDR2 FVKESK. Trimming pared 0 bases from V and 0 bases from J, leaving 3 bases between. The CDR3 is made up of 15 amino acids. CDR3 bases: TGTGCCAGCAGCCAAGACTTCTCTGGGGCCAACGTCCTGACTTTC. It yields the protein CASSQDFSGANVLTF.

In DNA form, the CDR3 reads TGTGCCAGCAGCTGGACTAGCGGAACTTCGATCTCCTACGAGCAGTACTTC. Its translation is CASSWTSGTSISYEQYF. The genes are TRBV5-5 and TRBJ2-7, with TRBD2 matching over 10 bases. Losses at the gene ends were 3 bases for V and 0 bases for J; bases not matched to a gene: 9. This CDR3 region has 17 residues. CDR1 SGHKS and CDR2 YYEKEE come from the germline V gene (reference sequence).

The chain links TRBV28 to TRBJ1-2, with TRBD1 identical over 8 bases. V dropped 6 bases and J dropped 8; count of bases not matched to a gene: 11. The CDR3 has 14 residues. Germline CDR1 and CDR2: MDHEN and SYDVKM. The CDR3 loop reads CASRLRSGGEGYTF. In nucleotides, the CDR3 is TGTGCCAGCAGATTACGCTCAGGGGGCGAGGGCTACACCTTC.

The chain uses TRBV5-1 and TRBJ1-1; D unclear. CDR1 SGHRS and CDR2 YFSETQ come from the germline V gene. The ends were cut back, 0 bases at V and 5 bases at J, with 8 bases in the middle. The CDR3 has 13 residues. The CDR3 DNA reads TGCGCCAGCAGCTTGGAGCTGGAGACTGAAGCTTTCTTT. Protein: CASSLELETEAFF.

The V gene is TRBV5-1, the J gene TRBJ2-7; 9 bases align to TRBD1. V was pared by 0 bases and J by 6 bases, with 7 bases of the junction left unmatched. From germline, CDR1 is SGHRS and CDR2 YFSETQ. The length of the CDR3 is 15 residues. CDR3 sequence reads: CASSLGGTGSTEQYF. For the CDR3, the DNA is TGCGCCAGCAGCTTGGGAGGGACAGGGAGTACCGAGCAGTACTTC.

The chain is built from TRBV6-1 and TRBJ1-5; no reliable D call. This CDR3 is 12 amino acids long. Germline V gene lookup returns CDR1 MNHNS and CDR2 SASEGT. V lost 8 bases and J 6 bases, leaving 11 bases between the germline ends. CDR3: CASWAAGQPQHF. Here the CDR3 DNA reads TGTGCCAGCTGGGCGGCGGGTCAGCCCCAGCATTTT.

In the case of this clone: The sample holds other DNA sequences that translate to the same CDR3. The chain joins TRBV19 to TRBJ1-2, with TRBD1 matching over 7 bases. Germline values: CDR1 LNHDA, CDR2 SQIVND (reference sequence). This CDR3 is built from 14 residues. The V gene end was trimmed by 5 bases and the J gene end by 5 bases; junction bases not matched to a gene: 8. CDR3 sequence: CASSLTGDRYGYTF. Written as DNA, the CDR3 is TGTGCCAGTAGTCTAACAGGGGACCGGTATGGCTACACCTTC.

V and J are TRBV19 and TRBJ1-6, with unresolved D. Trimming took off 3 bases at V and 11 bases at J, with 11 bases between the two ends. The CDR3 has 13 residues. Germline-derived CDR1 and CDR2 are LNHDA and SQIVND (reference sequence). The CDR3 loop is CASSMTAVAPLHF. Here the CDR3 DNA reads TGTGCCAGTAGTATGACGGCGGTTGCACCCCTCCACTTT.

V is TRBV27 and J is TRBJ2-5, with D perhaps matching TRBD2 (6 bases). CDR3 length: 15 residues. The V end lost 5 bases, the J end lost 4 bases, and 17 bases lay between the germline ends. CDR1 and CDR2 (germline): MNHEY, SMNVEV (reference sequence). CDR3 coding DNA: TGTGCCAGCAGTACGGGGGACCGCTCTGGAGAGACCCAGTACTTC. Its translation is CASSTGDRSGETQYF.

This clone was detected only once. The CDR3, as DNA: TGTGCCAGCAGCGTAGAGGGAGGGCCCCACAATGAGCAGTTCTTC. It translates to CASSVEGGPHNEQFF. This rearrangement joins TRBV9 to TRBJ2-1, with 7 positions matching TRBD2. The CDR3 contains 15 residues. Germline V gene data show CDR1 as SGDLS and CDR2 as YYNGEE. V lost 0 bases, J lost 5 bases, and 5 bases stayed unmatched.

The gene calls are TRBV11-2 and TRBJ1-5, with a possible D match to TRBD1 (6 bases). V lost 3 bases and J 3 bases, leaving 9 bases between the germline ends. Germline V CDR1 and CDR2: SGHAT, FQNNGV. The CDR3 has 14 amino acids. CDR3 DNA: TGTGCCAGCAGCTTGACAGGACCCAATCAGCCCCAGCATTTT. It codes for CASSLTGPNQPQHF. Together with reference TRBV11-2 and TRBJ1-5, the CDR3 gives the full variable domain: EAGVAQSPRYKIIEKRQSVAFWCNPISGHATLYWYQQILGQGPKLLIQFQNNGVVDDSQLPKDRFSAERLKGVDSTLKIQPAKLEDSAVYLCASSLTGPNQPQHFGDGTRLSIL.

The rearrangement links TRBV7-2 to TRBJ1-2; D may be TRBD1 (6 bases). CDR3 size: 14 residues. The germline V gene encodes CDR1 SGHTA and CDR2 FQGNSA. V lost 4 bases and J 7 bases, leaving 16 bases between the germline ends. In DNA form, the CDR3 reads TGTGCCAGCAGCTCCCGGGGGGGCACGACTGGCTACACCTTC. Translation gives CASSSRGGTTGYTF.

CDR3 coding DNA: TGTGCCAGCAGCTTGTATTCCGCTAGCCACGGGGAGCTGTTTTTT. Translated: CASSLYSASHGELFF. The genes are TRBV5-5 and TRBJ2-2, with a weak D call TRBD2 (5 bases). V dropped 1 base and J dropped 7 bases, with 14 bases sitting between them. Germline V gene lookup returns CDR1 SGHKS and CDR2 YYEKEE (reference sequence). This CDR3 comprises 15 residues.

This chain joins TRBV7-3 and TRBJ2-1; D is undetermined. The germline V gene encodes CDR1 SGHTA and CDR2 FQGTGA. This CDR3 spans 16 amino acids. The V gene lost 0 bases and the J gene lost 7 bases, with 16 bases spanning the gap. CDR3: CASSLTSGSAGNEQFF. CDR3 DNA sequence: TGTGCCAGCAGCTTAACCTCGGGTTCTGCTGGGAATGAGCAGTTCTTC.

This chain links TRBV7-9 with TRBJ1-4; the D gene is possibly TRBD1 (6 bases). Trimming left V 4 bases short and J 8 bases short, with 11 bases between. The germline V gene encodes CDR1 SEHNR and CDR2 FQNEAQ (reference sequence). This CDR3 comprises 13 residues. The CDR3 sequence is CASSSTGFEKLFF. DNA of the CDR3: TGTGCCAGCAGCTCCACAGGGTTCGAAAAACTGTTTTTT.

This chain links TRBV30 with TRBJ2-5; a weak D match, TRBD2 (5 bases). The CDR3 covers 12 residues. Per germline, CDR1 GTSNPN and CDR2 SVGIG (reference sequence). V was pared by 3 bases and J by 5 bases, with 10 bases between. CDR3 amino acids: CAWRGSGETQYF. The CDR3 DNA reads TGTGCCTGGAGGGGGTCGGGGGAGACCCAGTACTTC.

V and J are TRBV5-4 and TRBJ2-5; TRBD2 matches at 10 bases. Germline CDR1 is SGHNT and CDR2 is YYREEE (reference sequence). Trimming cost V 4 bases and J 1 base; bases outside gene matches: 7. The CDR3 is 16 residues long. The CDR3 loop is CASSGGTSALQETQYF. The CDR3, as DNA: TGTGCCAGCAGCGGCGGGACTAGCGCCCTCCAAGAGACCCAGTACTTC.

The chain uses TRBV19 and TRBJ2-3; 8 bases map to TRBD2. Germline-derived CDR1 and CDR2 are LNHDA and SQIVND (reference sequence). This CDR3 has 15 residues. J was trimmed by 4 bases and V by 5 bases; bases with no gene match: 8. The CDR3 protein is CASSRRTSPPDTQYF. The CDR3 bases are TGTGCCAGTAGTCGACGGACTAGCCCCCCAGATACGCAGTATTTT.

The chain combines TRBV6-5 with TRBJ2-5, with a possible D match to TRBD2 (6 bases). Between the trimmed V and J ends, which lost 4 bases and 5 bases, there was a span of 14 bases. Germline V CDR1 and CDR2: MNHEY, SVGAGI. This CDR3 is built from 14 residues. CDR3 nucleotide sequence: TGTGCCAGCAGTTGGCGGGACTCAGGGGAGACCCAGTACTTC. This translates into CASSWRDSGETQYF.

The chain joins TRBV19 to TRBJ2-7, with D possibly TRBD2 on 7 matching bases. V was cut by 8 bases and J by 6 bases, with 20 bases left in between. The CDR3 is 14 residues long. The germline gives CDR1 LNHDA, CDR2 SQIVND (reference sequence). The CDR3 spells CASEGRGASGEQYF. The DNA of the CDR3 is TGTGCCAGTGAGGGGAGGGGGGCGTCTGGCGAGCAGTACTTC.